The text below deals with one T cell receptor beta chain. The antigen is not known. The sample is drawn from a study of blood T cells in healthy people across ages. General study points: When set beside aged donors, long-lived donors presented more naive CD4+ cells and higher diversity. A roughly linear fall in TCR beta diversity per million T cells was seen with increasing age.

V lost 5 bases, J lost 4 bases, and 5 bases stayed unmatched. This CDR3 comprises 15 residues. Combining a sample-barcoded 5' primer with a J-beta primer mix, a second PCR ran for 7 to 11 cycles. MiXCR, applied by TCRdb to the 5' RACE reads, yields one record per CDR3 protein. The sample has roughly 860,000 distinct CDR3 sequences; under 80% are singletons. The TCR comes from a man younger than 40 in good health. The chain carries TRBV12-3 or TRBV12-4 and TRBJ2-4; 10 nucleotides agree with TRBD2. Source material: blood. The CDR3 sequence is CASSAQLAGKNIQYF. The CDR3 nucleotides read TGTGCCAGCAGTGCCCAACTAGCGGGGAAAAACATTCAGTACTTC.